This TCR beta chain was profiled in a study of T-cell memory formation after mild COVID-19. As for the study in general: Largely donor-specific TCR clusters were found.

The J segment lost 3 bases and the V segment lost 8 bases, leaving 9 bases of the junction unmatched. The germline gives CDR1 DFQATT, CDR2 SNEGSKA (reference sequence). The length of the CDR3 is 14 residues. One entry per CDR3 protein, called by TCRdb with MiXCR from the 5' RACE reads. The sample contains about 210,000 distinct CDR3 sequences, about 10% of which appear only once. The TCR was taken from a man aged 18 to 29 who had mild COVID-19 (a few samples of this study predate the infection). Cell type and time point are not known. The sequenced sample consisted of PBMCs or a T cell subset sorted from them (not recorded which). This sequence joins TRBV20-1 and TRBJ2-3, with 9 bases aligning to TRBD1. CDR3 DNA sequence: TGCAGTACAACAGGGGGCGCAGGTACAGATACGCAGTATTTT. This codes for CSTTGGAGTDTQYF.